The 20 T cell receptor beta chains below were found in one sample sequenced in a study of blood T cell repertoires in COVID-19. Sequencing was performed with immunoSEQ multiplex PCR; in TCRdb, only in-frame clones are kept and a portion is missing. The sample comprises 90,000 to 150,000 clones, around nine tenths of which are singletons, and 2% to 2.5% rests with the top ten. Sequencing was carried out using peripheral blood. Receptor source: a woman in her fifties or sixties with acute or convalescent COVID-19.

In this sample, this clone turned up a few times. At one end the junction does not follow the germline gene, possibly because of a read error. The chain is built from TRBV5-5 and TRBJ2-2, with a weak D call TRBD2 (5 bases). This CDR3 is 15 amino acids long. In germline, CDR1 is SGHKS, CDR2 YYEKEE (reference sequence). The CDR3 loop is CASSLFLGIHRGAVF. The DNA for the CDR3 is TGTGCCAGCAGCCTCTTTTTGGGGATACACCGGGGAGCTGTTTTT. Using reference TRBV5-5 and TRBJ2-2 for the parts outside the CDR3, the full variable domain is DAGVTQSPTHLIKTRGQQVTLRCSPISGHKSVSWYQQVLGQGPQFIFQYYEKEERGRGNFPDRFSARQFPNYSSELNVNALLLGDSALYLCASSLFLGIHRGAVFGEGSRLTVL.

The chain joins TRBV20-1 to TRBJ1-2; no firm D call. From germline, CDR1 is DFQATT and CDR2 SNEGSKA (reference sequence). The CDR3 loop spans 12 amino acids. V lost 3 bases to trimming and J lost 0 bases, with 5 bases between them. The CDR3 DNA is TGCAGTGCTAGTTCAACTAACTATGGCTACACCTTC. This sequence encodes CSASSTNYGYTF.

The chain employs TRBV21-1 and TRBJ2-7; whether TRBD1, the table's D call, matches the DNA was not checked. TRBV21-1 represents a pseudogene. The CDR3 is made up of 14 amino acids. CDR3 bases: TGTGCCAGCAGCAAAGGAGGACAGTTCTACGAGCAGTACTTC. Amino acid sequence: CASSKGGQFYEQYF.

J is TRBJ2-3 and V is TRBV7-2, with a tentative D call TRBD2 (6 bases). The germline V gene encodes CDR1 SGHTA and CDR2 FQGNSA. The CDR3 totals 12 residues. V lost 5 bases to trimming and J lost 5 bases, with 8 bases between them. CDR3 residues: CASSPGVDTQYF. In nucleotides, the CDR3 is TGTGCCAGCAGCCCGGGAGTAGATACGCAGTATTTT.

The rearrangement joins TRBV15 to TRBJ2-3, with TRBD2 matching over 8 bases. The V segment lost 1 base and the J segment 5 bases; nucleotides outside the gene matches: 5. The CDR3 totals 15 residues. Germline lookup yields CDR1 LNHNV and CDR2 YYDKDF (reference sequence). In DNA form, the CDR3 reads TGTGCCACCAGCAGAGGAGGAGCGGGAGTAGATACGCAGTATTTT. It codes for CATSRGGAGVDTQYF.

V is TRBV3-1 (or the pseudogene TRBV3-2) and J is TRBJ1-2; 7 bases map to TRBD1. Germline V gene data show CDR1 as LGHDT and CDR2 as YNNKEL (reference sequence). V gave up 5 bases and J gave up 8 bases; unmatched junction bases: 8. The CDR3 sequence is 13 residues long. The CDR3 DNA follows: TGTGCCAGCAGCTCCGACAGGGTTAGCGGCTACACCTTC. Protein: CASSSDRVSGYTF.

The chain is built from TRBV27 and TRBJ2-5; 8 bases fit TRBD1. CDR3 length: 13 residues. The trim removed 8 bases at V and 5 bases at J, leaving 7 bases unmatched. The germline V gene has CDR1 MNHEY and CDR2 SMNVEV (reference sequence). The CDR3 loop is CASRKTGVETQYF. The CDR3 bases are TGTGCCAGCCGCAAGACAGGGGTCGAGACCCAGTACTTC.

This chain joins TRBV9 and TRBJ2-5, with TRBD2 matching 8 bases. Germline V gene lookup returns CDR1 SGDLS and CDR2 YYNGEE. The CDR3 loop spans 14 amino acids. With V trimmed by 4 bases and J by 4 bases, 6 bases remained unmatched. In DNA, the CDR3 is TGTGCCAGCAGCTCCGGGGGGGTCCGAGAGACCCAGTACTTC. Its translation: CASSSGGVRETQYF.

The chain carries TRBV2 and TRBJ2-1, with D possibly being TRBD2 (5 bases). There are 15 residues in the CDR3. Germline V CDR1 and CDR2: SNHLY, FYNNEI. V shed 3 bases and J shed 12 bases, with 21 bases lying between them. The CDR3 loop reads CASSEEVATGGRQFF. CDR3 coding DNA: TGTGCCAGCAGTGAGGAGGTGGCTACGGGCGGACGGCAGTTCTTC. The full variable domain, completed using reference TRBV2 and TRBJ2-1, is EPEVTQTPSHQVTQMGQEVILRCVPISNHLYFYWYRQILGQKVEFLVSFYNNEISEKSEIFDDQFSVERPDGSNFTLKIRSTKLEDSAMYFCASSEEVATGGRQFFGPGTRLTVL.

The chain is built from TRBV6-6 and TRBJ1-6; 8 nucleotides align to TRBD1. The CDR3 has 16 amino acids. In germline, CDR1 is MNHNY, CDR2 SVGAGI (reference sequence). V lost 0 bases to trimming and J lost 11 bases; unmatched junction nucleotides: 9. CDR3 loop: CASSYSSGGASPPLHF. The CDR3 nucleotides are TGTGCCAGCAGTTACTCATCAGGGGGCGCATCTCCACCCCTCCACTTT.

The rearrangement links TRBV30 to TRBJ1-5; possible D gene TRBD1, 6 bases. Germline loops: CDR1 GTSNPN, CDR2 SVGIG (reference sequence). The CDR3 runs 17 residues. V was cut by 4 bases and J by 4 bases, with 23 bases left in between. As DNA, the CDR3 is TGTGCCTGGATTAGCCCCCGGGACATCCTTGCAAATCAGCCCCAGCATTTT. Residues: CAWISPRDILANQPQHF.

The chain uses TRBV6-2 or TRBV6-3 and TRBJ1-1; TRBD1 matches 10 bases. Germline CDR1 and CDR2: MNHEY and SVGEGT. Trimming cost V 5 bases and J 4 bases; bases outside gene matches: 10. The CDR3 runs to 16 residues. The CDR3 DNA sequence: TGTGCCAGCAGTCCACCCACGGACAGGGGGACCACTGAAGCTTTCTTT. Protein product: CASSPPTDRGTTEAFF.

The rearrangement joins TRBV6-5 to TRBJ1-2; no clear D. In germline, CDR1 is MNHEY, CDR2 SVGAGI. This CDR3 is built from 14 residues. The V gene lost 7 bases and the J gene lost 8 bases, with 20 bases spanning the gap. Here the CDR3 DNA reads TGTGCCAGCACCTACGGGGAGAGCAGCGAAGGCTACACCTTC. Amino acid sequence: CASTYGESSEGYTF.

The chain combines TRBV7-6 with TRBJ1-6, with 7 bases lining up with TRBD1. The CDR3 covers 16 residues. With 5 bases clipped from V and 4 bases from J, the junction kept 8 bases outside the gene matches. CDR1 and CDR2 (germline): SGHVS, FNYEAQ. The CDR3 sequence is CASSLRDSYYNSPLHF. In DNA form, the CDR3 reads TGTGCCAGCAGCCTCAGGGACAGCTATTATAATTCACCCCTCCACTTT.

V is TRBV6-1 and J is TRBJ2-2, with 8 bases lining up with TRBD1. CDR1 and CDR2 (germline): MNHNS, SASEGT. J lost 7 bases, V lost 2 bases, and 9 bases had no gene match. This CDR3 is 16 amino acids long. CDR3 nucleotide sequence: TGTGCCAGCAGTGAATATCGGACAGGGACTGGCGGGGAGCTGTTTTTT. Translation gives CASSEYRTGTGGELFF.

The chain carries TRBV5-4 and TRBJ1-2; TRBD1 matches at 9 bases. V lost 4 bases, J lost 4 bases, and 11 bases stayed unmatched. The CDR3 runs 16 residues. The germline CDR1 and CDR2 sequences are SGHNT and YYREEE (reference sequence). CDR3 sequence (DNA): TGTGCCAGCAGCCAGGGGGGGACAGGGTTCGGCTATGGCTACACCTTC. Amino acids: CASSQGGTGFGYGYTF. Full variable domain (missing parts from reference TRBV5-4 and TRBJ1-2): ETGVTQSPTHLIKTRGQQVTLRCSSQSGHNTVSWYQQALGQGPQFIFQYYREEENGRGNFPPRFSGLQFPNYSSELNVNALELDDSALYLCASSQGGTGFGYGYTFGSGTRLTVV.

The CDR3 here is CASSSGRGDETQYF. The CDR3 bases are TGCGCCAGCAGCTCCGGCCGGGGGGATGAGACCCAGTACTTC. This chain connects TRBV5-1 to TRBJ2-5; 7 bases are a match to TRBD2. The germline gives CDR1 SGHRS, CDR2 YFSETQ. The junction had 7 bases not matched to a gene; V was cut back by 3 bases and J by 5 bases. The CDR3 is 14 amino acids.

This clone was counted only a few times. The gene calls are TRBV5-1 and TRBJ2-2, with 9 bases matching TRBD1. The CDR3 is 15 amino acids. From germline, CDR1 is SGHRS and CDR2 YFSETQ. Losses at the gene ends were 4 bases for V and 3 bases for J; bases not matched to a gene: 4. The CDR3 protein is CASSTGTGYTGELFF. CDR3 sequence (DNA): TGCGCCAGCAGCACCGGGACAGGGTACACCGGGGAGCTGTTTTTT.

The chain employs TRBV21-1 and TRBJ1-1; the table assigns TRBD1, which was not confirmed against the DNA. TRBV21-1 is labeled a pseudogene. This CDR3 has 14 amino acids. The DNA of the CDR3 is TGTGCCAGCACGACGACAGGGGCTTTCACTGAAGCTTTCTTT. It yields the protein CASTTTGAFTEAFF.

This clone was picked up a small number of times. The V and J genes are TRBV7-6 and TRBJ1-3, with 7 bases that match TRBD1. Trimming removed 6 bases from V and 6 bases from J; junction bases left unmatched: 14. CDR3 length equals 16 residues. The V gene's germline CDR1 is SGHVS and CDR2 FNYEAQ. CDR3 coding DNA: TGTGCCAGCAGTCCATTACAGGGGACCCCCGCAAACACCATATATTTT. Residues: CASSPLQGTPANTIYF.